A single count supports the clone carrying this T cell receptor beta chain. These data come from a study of shared clonotypes between healthy human individuals. Sequenced by immunoSEQ multiplex PCR; TCRdb stores in-frame clones only, minus some. Of 150,000 to 200,000 clones in the sample, about 68% were seen once. Per germline, CDR1 LNHDA and CDR2 SQIVND (reference sequence). V lost 3 bases and J 4 bases, leaving 13 bases between the germline ends. The CDR3 consists of 15 residues. The study drew its donors from healthy HIV-negative adults without recent acute infections or vaccinations. All donors were Caucasian adults living in Nashville, Tennessee.

The sequenced sample was memory CD4+ T cells sorted from blood. Noted subset: CD45RA-negative fraction. V and J are TRBV19 and TRBJ1-5; D is unresolved. The TCR was taken from a man younger than 45 in good health. The CDR3 protein is CASSISGVRNQPQHF. CDR3 sequence (DNA): TGTGCCAGTAGTATCTCCGGGGTTCGTAATCAGCCCCAGCATTTT.